The entry below gives a single TCR beta chain sequence along with its context. Its antigen is unidentified. This specimen comes from a study of T cells after posttransplantation cyclophosphamide. Study-wide results and limits: Later post-transplant blood repertoires were often dominated by donor CD8+ memory clones. Blood and skin or GI T cell repertoires showed limited TRB overlap. After PTCy, TRB diversity resembled that of CNI/methotrexate controls.

Looked up from germline, CDR1 is SGHTA and CDR2 is FQGTGA. The CDR3 runs to 16 residues. After removal of 5 bases from V and 7 bases from J, the junction contained 10 bases not matched to a gene. The related graft donor's blood sample was taken on the day of bone marrow donation. Libraries were prepared by immunoSEQ multiplex PCR; TCRdb keeps only in-frame clonotypes and omits some of them. The sample holds about 47,000 clones, roughly 92% seen once. The sequencing input was PBMCs. The genes are TRBV7-3 and TRBJ2-1; 11 nucleotides align to TRBD2. The TCR originated in a woman aged 50 to 60 in good health and a related stem cell transplant donor. DNA for the CDR3: TGTGCCAGCAGCATTACGGGACTAGCGGAGCTTAATGAGCAGTTCTTC. Protein: CASSITGLAELNEQFF.